Shown below are 20 T cell receptor beta chains from a single sample sequenced in a study of human T cells and chemical hapten exposure. Time point indicated: patch test 1, 2 weeks after DPC sensitization. As to treatment: therapeutic diphenylcyclopropenone sensitization with weekly scalp DPC. TCRdb re-called the RACE reads through MiXCR, storing one row per CDR3 protein. This repertoire shows about 380,000 distinct CDR3 sequences, roughly 5% found once; its top ten account for under 3%. The sequencing used whole blood, collected in connection with sensitization to the hapten diphenylcyclopropenone (DPC). The receptor source for this set is a woman in her 50s with alopecia areata. Some clones in this sample may be carry-over from other donors' samples.

With regard to this clonotype: Given a much more abundant clone one base away, this may be a read error. The V and J genes are TRBV28 and TRBJ1-2; 9 bases are a match to TRBD1. CDR3 length: 14 amino acids. Germline CDR1 reads MDHEN; CDR2 reads SYDVKM. In DNA form, the CDR3 reads TGTGCCAGGAGTTCCGGGACAGGGACCTATGGCTACACCTTC. Its protein is CARSSGTGTYGYTF.

This clonotype was observed at least ten times. This sequence joins TRBV5-6 and TRBJ1-1, with TRBD1 matching 8 bases. J lost 6 bases, V lost 7 bases, and 8 bases had no gene match. Germline V gives CDR1 SGHDT, CDR2 YYEEEE. The CDR3 sequence is 13 residues long. The CDR3 here is CASYGTGGAEAFF. The CDR3 DNA is TGTGCCAGCTATGGTACAGGGGGGGCTGAAGCTTTCTTT.

This clonotype was found a few times. This chain joins TRBV7-2 and TRBJ2-3; weak D call: TRBD2 (7 bases). CDR1 is SGHTA and CDR2 is FQGNSA in the germline V gene. The ends were cut back, 1 base at V and 2 bases at J, with 10 bases in the middle. The CDR3 is 15 amino acids. The CDR3 loop reads CASSLGGGPTDTQYF. In DNA, the CDR3 is TGTGCCAGCAGCTTAGGGGGGGGGCCCACAGATACGCAGTATTTT.

This clonotype was detected many times. CDR3 in amino acids: CASSFDASAPYEQYF. The CDR3 coding sequence is TGTGCCAGCAGCTTTGACGCTAGCGCACCCTACGAGCAGTACTTC. The chain joins TRBV7-9 to TRBJ2-7, with D possibly TRBD2 on 6 matching bases. This CDR3 comprises 15 residues. Between the trimmed V and J ends, which lost 3 bases and 2 bases, there was a span of 14 bases. The germline V gene has CDR1 SEHNR and CDR2 FQNEAQ (reference sequence).

Many counts were recorded for this clonotype. V is TRBV20-1 and J is TRBJ2-3; a possible D gene is TRBD2 (6 bases). V lost 3 bases and J 0 bases, leaving 28 bases between the germline ends. The CDR3 covers 20 residues. Germline values: CDR1 DFQATT, CDR2 SNEGSKA (reference sequence). The CDR3 sequence is CSASQALANTISTSTDTQYF. DNA for the CDR3: TGCAGTGCTAGCCAGGCGCTAGCGAATACTATCAGCACTAGCACAGATACGCAGTATTTT.

This chain links TRBV12-3 or TRBV12-4 with TRBJ2-1; no clear D gene. V dropped 5 bases and J dropped 4 bases, with 9 bases sitting between them. This CDR3 has 13 amino acids. The CDR3: CASSPIGYNEQFF. In DNA form, the CDR3 reads TGTGCCAGCAGTCCAATAGGGTACAATGAGCAGTTCTTC.

The chain has TRBV7-2 and TRBJ1-3; D gene unclear. CDR1 is SGHTA and CDR2 is FQGNSA in the germline V gene. The CDR3 has 14 amino acids. V was shortened by 5 bases and J by 0 bases, with 8 bases between the two germline ends. The CDR3 loop reads CASSVDFSGNTIYF. The CDR3 DNA sequence: TGTGCCAGCAGCGTGGATTTCTCTGGAAACACCATATATTTT.

There are a few counts of this clonotype. The CDR3 loop is CASSSGQGHRETQYF. The CDR3 DNA is TGTGCCAGCAGTTCCGGACAGGGGCATCGGGAGACCCAGTACTTC. V and J are TRBV6-2 or TRBV6-3 and TRBJ2-5; 9 nucleotides match TRBD1. The CDR3 extends over 15 amino acids. Germline CDR1 is MNHEY and CDR2 is SVGEGT. The V and J ends lost 4 bases and 5 bases, in that order; junction bases with no gene match: 8.

There are many counts of this clonotype. The chain couples TRBV5-6 to TRBJ2-3; D possibly matches TRBD1 or TRBD2 (5 bases each). The CDR3 spans 16 residues. Germline CDR1 reads SGHDT; CDR2 reads YYEEEE. Trimming removed 4 bases from V and 5 bases from J, with 20 bases in between. The DNA of the CDR3 is TGTGCCAGCAGCCCCGAACCAGGGTCAGGAGGAGATACGCAGTATTTT. Translated, it gives CASSPEPGSGGDTQYF.

This clonotype showed up many times. The chain recombines TRBV6-5 with TRBJ1-1; D not resolved. V was cut by 5 bases and J by 5 bases, with 12 bases left in between. This CDR3 spans 13 amino acids. Looked up from germline, CDR1 is MNHEY and CDR2 is SVGAGI. The CDR3 is CASSRPSGTEAFF. CDR3 in DNA: TGTGCCAGCAGTCGCCCCTCCGGGACTGAAGCTTTCTTT.

The sample holds many counts of this clonotype. The V and J genes are TRBV5-1 and TRBJ2-3, with 12 bases that match TRBD2. The germline V gene encodes CDR1 SGHRS and CDR2 YFSETQ. With 3 bases clipped from V and 2 bases from J, the junction kept 4 bases outside the gene matches. CDR3 length: 16 residues. The CDR3 sequence: CASSSGTSGPTDTQYF. DNA of the CDR3: TGCGCCAGCAGCTCGGGGACTAGCGGGCCCACAGATACGCAGTATTTT.

This clonotype was observed at least ten times. V gene TRBV6-2 or TRBV6-3 combines with J gene TRBJ2-1, with TRBD2 identical over 11 bases. In germline, CDR1 is MNHEY, CDR2 SVGEGT. The CDR3 is made up of 16 amino acids. V trimming: 6 bases; J trimming: 5 bases; junction bases outside the gene matches: 9. The CDR3 DNA reads as TGTGCCAGCAGCATACTCGGGACTAGCGGTAACAATGAGCAGTTCTTC. As protein: CASSILGTSGNNEQFF.

The sample holds many counts of this clonotype. The J gene is TRBJ1-3, the V gene TRBV5-4; D is possibly TRBD1 (5 bases). Trimming stripped 1 base from V and 0 bases from J, with 8 bases between. The CDR3 sequence is 15 residues long. CDR1 is SGHNT, CDR2 YYREEE, per germline (reference sequence). The CDR3 DNA reads TGTGCCAGCAGCTTGCCAGGGCCCTCTGGAAACACCATATATTTT. This translates into CASSLPGPSGNTIYF.

This clonotype was counted at least ten times. The rearrangement links TRBV5-1 to TRBJ2-6; 8 positions agree with TRBD1. Germline lookup yields CDR1 SGHRS and CDR2 YFSETQ. V was pared by 0 bases and J by 2 bases, with 1 base of the junction left unmatched. This CDR3 comprises 16 residues. CDR3 protein: CASSLAGGTGANVLTF. In DNA form, the CDR3 reads TGCGCCAGCAGCTTGGCAGGGGGCACTGGGGCCAACGTCCTGACTTTC.

This clonotype came up many times. The rearrangement links TRBV10-3 to TRBJ2-7, with 7 bases identical to TRBD2. The CDR3 is made up of 13 amino acids. V was pared by 11 bases and J by 0 bases, with 7 bases of the junction left unmatched. Per the germline V gene, CDR1 is ENHRY and CDR2 is SYGVKD. The CDR3 DNA sequence: TGTGCCTCGCCGGGGGGTAGCTCCTACGAGCAGTACTTC. It specifies CASPGGSSYEQYF.

This chain connects TRBV30 to TRBJ1-6, with D unclear. Germline V gene lookup returns CDR1 GTSNPN and CDR2 SVGIG (reference sequence). The CDR3 loop spans 11 amino acids. V lost 2 bases, J lost 8 bases, and 4 bases lay in between. As DNA, the CDR3 is TGTGCCTGGAGTCGACATTCACCCCTCCACTTT. Its translation is CAWSRHSPLHF.

Ten or more counts support this clonotype. J is TRBJ2-3 and V is TRBV7-2; 8 bases agree with TRBD2. Losses at the gene ends were 5 bases for V and 6 bases for J; bases not matched to a gene: 13. The germline gives CDR1 SGHTA, CDR2 FQGNSA. The CDR3 runs to 16 residues. The CDR3 region is CASSPRAGAAGDTQYF. The CDR3 coding sequence is TGTGCCAGCAGCCCGAGAGCGGGGGCGGCGGGTGATACGCAGTATTTT.

This chain links TRBV5-1 with TRBJ2-1, with 12 bases matching TRBD2. V dropped 3 bases and J dropped 3; count of bases not matched to a gene: 4. Germline assignment: CDR1 SGHRS and CDR2 YFSETQ. The CDR3 runs 16 residues. The CDR3 region is CASSWTSGTVYNEQFF. The CDR3 bases are TGCGCCAGCAGCTGGACTAGCGGGACCGTCTACAATGAGCAGTTCTTC. The whole variable domain, remainder taken from reference TRBV5-1 and TRBJ2-1, is KAGVTQTPRYLIKTRGQQVTLSCSPISGHRSVSWYQQTPGQGLQFLFEYFSETQRNKGNFPGRFSGRQFSNSRSEMNVSTLELGDSALYLCASSWTSGTVYNEQFFGPGTRLTVL.

This clonotype occurred many times. The chain recombines TRBV9 with TRBJ2-1, with D possibly matching TRBD1 (6 bases). CDR3 size: 14 residues. Germline values: CDR1 SGDLS, CDR2 YYNGEE. V lost 2 bases and J lost 9, with 15 bases in between. CDR3 sequence: CASSVGAGGLEQFF. CDR3 in DNA: TGTGCCAGCAGCGTCGGGGCTGGGGGCCTTGAGCAGTTCTTC.

This clonotype was seen ten or more times. One end of the junction varies from germline; a read error may be responsible. The chain links TRBV14 to TRBJ2-1; perhaps D is TRBD1 or TRBD2 (5 bases each). The CDR3 covers 11 residues. Germline loops: CDR1 SGHDN, CDR2 FVKESK. CDR3 region: CASSQGDATVF. CDR3 sequence (DNA): TGTGCCAGCAGCCAGGGGGACGCCACGGTCTTC.